The rows below give T cell receptor beta chains drawn from one sample of a study of CD8 T cells in Susac syndrome. TCRdb re-called the immunoSEQ multiplex PCR reads with MiXCR, one entry per CDR3 protein. The sample lists some 190,000 distinct CDR3 sequences; about 94% were seen once. Sequencing was performed on CD4+ T cells from PBMCs. Source of these receptors: a human donor in good health. The CDR3 runs from the conserved cysteine through the conserved F or W. A D gene is named only where the DNA matches it firmly. Where a row states a size, it is once, few, many or the class of an expanded clone; other rows omit it.

>13|TRBV3-1|TRBJ1-1|NA|NA
CASSQVPNTEAFF
TGTGCCAGCAGCCAAGTCCCTAACACTGAAGCTTTCTTT
>13|TRBV18|TRBJ2-3|NA|few
CASSPGLTDTQYF
TGTGCCAGCTCGCCTGGCCTCACAGATACGCAGTATTTT
>16|TRBV28|TRBJ2-3|NA|NA
CASIPPRQSSTDTQYF
TGTGCCAGCATCCCCCCGCGGCAGTCTAGCACAGATACGCAGTATTTT
>16|TRBV5-1|TRBJ2-7|NA|NA
CASSLTFYRSSYEQYF
TGCGCCAGCAGCTTGACGTTTTACCGGAGCTCCTACGAGCAGTACTTC
>16|TRBV20-1|TRBJ2-4|NA|NA
CSARDWGGPGENIQYF
TGCAGTGCTAGAGATTGGGGGGGCCCGGGTGAAAACATTCAGTACTTC
>15|TRBV6-5|TRBJ2-5|TRBD2|NA
CASRLGGGPQETQYF
TGTGCCAGCCGCCTGGGGGGAGGGCCCCAAGAGACCCAGTACTTC
>13|TRBV20-1|TRBJ1-5|NA|NA
CSASWTGNQPQHF
TGCAGTGCTAGTTGGACCGGGAATCAGCCCCAGCATTTT
>16|TRBV5-1|TRBJ2-7|NA|NA
CASSLEGRKGSYEQYF
TGCGCCAGCAGCTTGGAGGGGCGGAAGGGCTCCTACGAGCAGTACTTC
>15|TRBV7-9|TRBJ2-5|TRBD2|NA
CASTLGRDPQETQYF
TGTGCCAGCACCCTTGGGAGGGATCCCCAAGAGACCCAGTACTTC
>12|TRBV29-1|TRBJ2-1|NA|NA
CSVEDPGLEQFF
TGCAGCGTTGAAGATCCAGGACTCGAGCAGTTCTTC
>12|TRBV29-1|TRBJ1-1|NA|NA
CTETNRNTEAFF
TGCACCGAAACTAACAGGAACACTGAAGCTTTCTTT
>14|TRBV30|TRBJ2-1|TRBD2|NA
CAWTPGLALGEQFF
TGTGCCTGGACCCCGGGACTAGCATTGGGTGAGCAGTTCTTC
>14|TRBV28|TRBJ2-5|NA|NA
CASSDQDRRETQYF
TGTGCCAGCAGTGATCAGGACCGCCGCGAGACCCAGTACTTC
>13|TRBV28|TRBJ1-1|NA|NA
CASSLLDTAVPRF
TGTGCCAGCAGTTTATTGGACACCGCTGTTCCACGCTTT
>16|TRBV28|TRBJ2-7|TRBD1|NA
CASSFDIRTGTYEQYF
TGTGCCAGCAGTTTTGATATCAGGACAGGGACCTACGAGCAGTACTTC
>14|TRBV25-1|TRBJ1-2|NA|NA
CASSAPEEVYGYTF
TGTGCCAGCAGTGCACCGGAGGAGGTCTATGGCTACACCTTC
>13|TRBV4-3|TRBJ1-5|NA|NA
CASSQDLDQPQHF
TGCGCCAGCAGCCAAGACCTGGATCAGCCCCAGCATTTT
>13|TRBV19|TRBJ2-1|NA|NA
CASSRQHFGEQFF
NA
>13|TRBV3-1|TRBJ2-7|NA|NA
CASSQETSYEQYF
TGTGCCAGCAGCCAAGAAACCTCCTACGAGCAGTACTTC
>13|TRBV11-2|TRBJ2-1|NA|NA
CASSLRPLQEQFF
TGTGCCAGCAGCTTACGACCACTCCAGGAGCAGTTCTTC
>13|TRBV20-1|TRBJ1-2|NA|NA
CSAPAGRRYGYTF
TGCAGTGCCCCGGCAGGGCGACGCTATGGCTACACCTTC
>15|TRBV7-2|TRBJ2-5|TRBD2|NA
CASSLTSGSRETQYF
TGTGCCAGCAGCTTGACTAGCGGGAGCAGGGAGACCCAGTACTTC
>13|TRBV2|TRBJ2-1|TRBD2|NA
CASSEPSGRKQFF
TGTGCCAGCAGTGAACCTAGCGGGAGGAAGCAGTTCTTC
>13|TRBV2|TRBJ2-7|TRBD1|NA
CASRGQGGYEQYF
TGTGCCAGCAGAGGACAGGGGGGTTACGAGCAGTACTTC
>13|TRBV20-1|TRBJ1-2|TRBD1|NA
CSAPIDRGGGYTF
TGCAGTGCTCCAATCGACAGGGGCGGTGGCTACACCTTC
>13|TRBV20-1|TRBJ2-7|NA|NA
CSATDPGTPQEYF
TGCAGTGCTACCGACCCCGGGACCCCCCAGGAGTACTTC
>14|TRBV9|TRBJ1-2|NA|NA
CASSVEAGGYGYTF
TGTGCCAGCAGCGTAGAGGCCGGAGGATATGGCTACACCTTC
>13|TRBV4-3|TRBJ2-2|NA|once
CASSQGLIRELFF
TGCGCCAGCAGCCAAGGACTAATCCGGGAGCTGTTTTTT
>20|TRBV9|TRBJ2-3|TRBD2|NA
CASSVGGRGFRTSGTDTQYF
TGTGCCAGCAGCGTAGGTGGAAGGGGGTTCCGGACTAGCGGCACAGATACGCAGTATTTT
>15|TRBV7-3|TRBJ2-1|TRBD2|NA
CASSFGAGVYNEQFF
TGTGCCAGCAGCTTCGGGGCGGGGGTCTACAATGAGCAGTTCTTC
>17|TRBV20-1|TRBJ2-5|TRBD1|NA
CSARVDPGTARQETQYF
TGCAGTGCTAGAGTCGACCCCGGGACAGCCCGACAAGAGACCCAGTACTTC
>13|TRBV3-1|TRBJ2-3|NA|NA
CASSQDVADTQYF
TGTGCCAGCAGCCAAGATGTGGCGGATACGCAGTATTTT
>14|TRBV25-1|TRBJ2-4|NA|NA
CASSVTDNKNIQYF
TGTGCCAGCAGTGTAACGGACAACAAAAACATTCAGTACTTC
>13|TRBV12-3/TRBV12-4|TRBJ2-2|NA|NA
CASEGMVTGELFF
TGTGCCAGCGAAGGGATGGTCACCGGGGAGCTGTTTTTT
>14|TRBV2|TRBJ2-7|TRBD1|NA
CASSRDSYTYEQYF
TGTGCCAGCAGTCGGGACAGTTATACCTACGAGCAGTACTTC
>16|TRBV7-2|TRBJ2-1|TRBD2|NA
CASSPRTSGSLNEQFF
TGTGCCAGCAGCCCACGGACTAGCGGGAGTTTGAATGAGCAGTTCTTC
>13|TRBV29-1|TRBJ1-4|TRBD1|NA
CSARDRGNEKLFF
TGCAGCGCCCGGGACAGGGGTAATGAAAAACTGTTTTTT
>12|TRBV2|TRBJ1-1|NA|NA
CASKVGNTEAFF
TGTGCCAGCAAGGTGGGGAACACTGAAGCTTTCTTT
>13|TRBV29-1|TRBJ1-5|NA|once
CSVGWGGDQPQHF
TGCAGCGTTGGGTGGGGCGGGGATCAGCCCCAGCATTTT
>13|TRBV15|TRBJ1-5|NA|NA
CATSREANQPQHF
TGTGCCACCAGCAGAGAGGCAAATCAGCCCCAGCATTTT
>12|TRBV4-3|TRBJ1-1|NA|NA
CASSQDGIAAFF
TGCGCCAGCAGCCAAGACGGGATTGCAGCTTTCTTT
>14|TRBV27|TRBJ1-2|NA|NA
CASGPGEIDYGYTF
TGTGCCAGCGGACCAGGGGAGATAGACTATGGCTACACCTTC
>15|TRBV4-1|TRBJ2-7|NA|NA
CASSQVQRSSYEQYF
TGCGCCAGCAGCCAAGTTCAGAGGAGCTCCTACGAGCAGTACTTC
>15|TRBV5-1|TRBJ2-1|TRBD1|NA
CASSLAGTGLNEQFF
TGCGCCAGCAGCTTGGCCGGGACAGGGTTGAATGAGCAGTTCTTC
>14|TRBV25-1|TRBJ2-4|NA|NA
CASRRSLAKNIQYF
TGTGCCAGCAGACGGAGCCTAGCCAAAAACATTCAGTACTTC
>13|TRBV29-1|TRBJ2-7|NA|NA
CSVAVTSSYEQYF
TGCAGCGTTGCCGTCACGAGCTCCTACGAGCAGTACTTC
>12|TRBV29-1|TRBJ1-1|NA|once
CSTRGRYTEAFF
TGCAGCACCAGAGGGAGGTACACTGAAGCTTTCTTT
>14|TRBV2|TRBJ2-3|TRBD2|NA
CASRGLAGTDTQYF
TGTGCCAGCAGGGGACTAGCGGGCACAGATACGCAGTATTTT
>15|TRBV30|TRBJ2-1|NA|NA
CAWSALTDSYNEQFF
TGTGCCTGGAGTGCTCTCACCGACTCCTACAATGAGCAGTTCTTC
>16|TRBV30|TRBJ2-7|TRBD2|NA
CAWSPFRLAGDYEQYF
TGTGCCTGGAGTCCCTTTAGACTAGCGGGTGACTACGAGCAGTACTTC
>14|TRBV30|TRBJ1-5|TRBD1|NA
CAWSRGTENQPQHF
TGTGCCTGGAGTCGGGGGACAGAAAATCAGCCCCAGCATTTT
>13|TRBV29-1|TRBJ2-7|TRBD1|NA
CSVSFGQGYEQYF
TGCAGCGTTTCATTTGGACAGGGCTACGAGCAGTACTTC
>13|TRBV9|TRBJ1-1|NA|NA
CASSVADGTEAFF
TGTGCCAGCAGCGTAGCGGACGGGACTGAAGCTTTCTTT
>12|TRBV20-1|TRBJ1-1|NA|NA
CSAPRMNTEAFF
TGCAGTGCTCCCCGGATGAACACTGAAGCTTTCTTT
>16|TRBV28|TRBJ2-1|NA|NA
CASSSSPGTRYNEQFF
TGTGCCAGCAGTTCATCGCCCGGGACTCGTTACAATGAGCAGTTCTTC